The clone carrying this T cell receptor (beta chain) was seen a handful of times. For TCRbeta, the library was prepared with unique molecular identifiers. TCRdb used MiXCR to reprocess the PCR reads, holding one entry per CDR3 protein. The repertoire holds about 480,000 distinct CDR3 sequences, around 13% seen once, with 4.5% to 6% in the top ten. The sample belongs to a study of T-cell reconstitution after alpha-beta-depleted transplantation in children. Per germline, CDR1 DFQATT and CDR2 SNEGSKA (reference sequence). Trimming removed 1 base at V and 8 bases at J, with 11 bases between. The CDR3 totals 12 residues.

The chain is built from TRBV20-1 and TRBJ1-2; a possible D gene is TRBD1 (5 bases). Sequences were derived from PBMCs from the stem cell graft donor, sampled from the stem cell graft. The clonotype was recovered from a human donor who donated a stem cell graft to a child with combined immunodeficiency. For the CDR3, the DNA is TGCAGTGCTAGAGTCCCCGGGGGAGGCTACACCTTC. Amino acid sequence: CSARVPGGGYTF.